This T cell receptor beta chain was captured by sequencing in a study of shared clonotypes between healthy human individuals. The table came from immunoSEQ multiplex PCR; TCRdb's copy has only in-frame clones and leaves some out. This sample carries 2 million to 2.5 million clones, almost 96% of them seen once, and the ten largest clones take more than 0.1%. Germline CDR1 is SGHRS and CDR2 is YFSETQ. The CDR3 contains 16 residues. With 0 bases removed from V and 0 bases from J, the gap between germline ends came to 11 bases. The sequencing input was naive CD4+ T cells sorted from blood. Noted subset: CD45RA+ positively selected. The chain links TRBV5-1 to TRBJ2-3; D remains ambiguous. The origin of this receptor is a man younger than 35 in good health. CDR3 in amino acids: CASSLAGPVSTDTQYF. The CDR3 DNA is TGCGCCAGCAGCTTGGCCGGGCCAGTCAGCACAGATACGCAGTATTTT. Full variable domain (missing parts from reference TRBV5-1 and TRBJ2-3): KAGVTQTPRYLIKTRGQQVTLSCSPISGHRSVSWYQQTPGQGLQFLFEYFSETQRNKGNFPGRFSGRQFSNSRSEMNVSTLELGDSALYLCASSLAGPVSTDTQYFGPGTRLTVL.